This T cell receptor beta chain appears in the sequencing data of a study of T cell responses to AZD1222 COVID-19 vaccine. Study information: Second-dose timings of about 4 or about 12 weeks were pooled. Findings of the study overall: No day 14 peak samples; only post-peak repertoires were characterized. The sample set comprised mostly white British donors with more females, and clonal diversity was possibly underestimated.

As for this clone: Its antigen is currently unknown.

Deletions cut 7 bases from V and 2 bases from J, with 13 bases between. The germline V gene has CDR1 MNHNY and CDR2 SVGAGI (reference sequence). This CDR3 is 14 amino acids long. Repertoires were generated with immunoSEQ multiplex PCR, while TCRdb's copy carries only in-frame clones and drops some. The sample contains roughly 28,000 clones, roughly nine tenths of which appear only once. This TCR was recovered from an adult in good health. The chain has TRBV6-6 and TRBJ2-3; no definite D call. The sequencing here drew on peripheral blood, taken on day 0 of AZD1222 vaccination. CDR3 sequence (DNA): TGTGCCAGCACCGACCTGGGCCTCACAGATACGCAGTATTTT. Translated, it gives CASTDLGLTDTQYF.